These 8 T cell receptor beta chains were all obtained from the same sample, sequenced in a study of blood T cell repertoires in COVID-19. Sequencing was performed with immunoSEQ multiplex PCR; in TCRdb, only in-frame clones are kept and a portion is missing. This sample carries roughly 290,000 clones, about 83% of them seen once, and the ten largest clones take about 5.5%. Sequencing was carried out using PBMCs or T cells enriched from blood (not recorded which). These receptors originate from a woman aged 35 to 49 who had recovered from COVID-19.

The chain employs TRBV29-1 and TRBJ1-4, with TRBD1 identical over 8 bases. The germline gives CDR1 SQVTM, CDR2 ANQGSEA. The CDR3 consists of 15 residues. Losses at the gene ends were 5 bases for V and 5 bases for J; bases not matched to a gene: 10. The CDR3 loop is CSVRGSGGANEKLFF. Here the CDR3 DNA reads TGCAGCGTTCGGGGGTCAGGGGGCGCGAATGAAAAACTGTTTTTT.

The CDR3 loop is CASSQEWGFKETQYF. DNA of the CDR3: TGCGCCAGCAGCCAAGAATGGGGCTTCAAAGAGACCCAGTACTTC. The gene calls are TRBV4-1 and TRBJ2-5; possibly TRBD1 for D (5 bases). The germline V and J ends were trimmed by 0 bases and 3 bases, with 11 bases remaining between them. The CDR3 contains 15 residues. CDR1 is MGHRA and CDR2 is YSYEKL in the germline V gene.

The chain links TRBV7-3 to TRBJ2-3, with D unresolved. The CDR3 loop spans 13 amino acids. V lost 5 bases and J lost 2, with 8 bases in between. Looked up from germline, CDR1 is SGHTA and CDR2 is FQGTGA. CDR3 coding DNA: TGTGCCAGCAGCCAGGCTTACACAGATACGCAGTATTTT. As protein: CASSQAYTDTQYF.

V is TRBV19 and J is TRBJ1-2; D is possibly TRBD1 (6 bases). Per germline, CDR1 LNHDA and CDR2 SQIVND (reference sequence). Trimming removed 7 bases at V and 3 bases at J, with 18 bases between. CDR3 length equals 15 residues. CDR3 bases: TGTGCCAGTACAACCCCGTCGGGACAATACTATGGCTACACCTTC. Amino acids: CASTTPSGQYYGYTF.

This clone was detected once. The V call is TRBV5-1, the J call TRBJ2-1, with 13 bases fitting TRBD2. V trimming: 4 bases; J trimming: 3 bases; junction bases outside the gene matches: 4. Germline V CDR1 and CDR2: SGHRS, YFSETQ. There are 16 residues in the CDR3. The CDR3 sequence is CASSPRLAGGYNEQFF. Written as DNA, the CDR3 is TGCGCCAGCAGCCCAAGACTAGCGGGAGGCTACAATGAGCAGTTCTTC.

This rearrangement joins TRBV7-2 to TRBJ1-3; 7 positions match TRBD1. J was trimmed by 4 bases and V by 2 bases; bases with no gene match: 8. This CDR3 contains 16 residues. Germline values: CDR1 SGHTA, CDR2 FQGNSA. The CDR3 region is CASSLTGARGGNTIYF. CDR3 in DNA: TGTGCCAGCAGCTTAACAGGGGCCAGGGGAGGAAACACCATATATTTT.

This clone showed up just once. The chain has TRBV14 and TRBJ2-1, with 9 positions matching TRBD2. After removal of 4 bases from V and 0 bases from J, the junction contained 4 bases not matched to a gene. The germline CDR1 and CDR2 sequences are SGHDN and FVKESK. The CDR3 is 16 amino acids. Here the CDR3 reads CASSPFSGSSYNEQFF. For the CDR3, the DNA is TGTGCCAGCAGCCCTTTTAGCGGGAGCTCCTACAATGAGCAGTTCTTC.

This sequence joins TRBV27 and TRBJ2-3, with D perhaps TRBD1 (6 bases). Trimming pared 5 bases from V and 5 bases from J, leaving 11 bases between. The CDR3 has 13 amino acids. Germline V lookup: CDR1 MNHEY, CDR2 SMNVEV (reference sequence). The CDR3, as DNA: TGTGCCAGCAGTGTGGGCAGGGGAGATACGCAGTATTTT. As protein: CASSVGRGDTQYF.